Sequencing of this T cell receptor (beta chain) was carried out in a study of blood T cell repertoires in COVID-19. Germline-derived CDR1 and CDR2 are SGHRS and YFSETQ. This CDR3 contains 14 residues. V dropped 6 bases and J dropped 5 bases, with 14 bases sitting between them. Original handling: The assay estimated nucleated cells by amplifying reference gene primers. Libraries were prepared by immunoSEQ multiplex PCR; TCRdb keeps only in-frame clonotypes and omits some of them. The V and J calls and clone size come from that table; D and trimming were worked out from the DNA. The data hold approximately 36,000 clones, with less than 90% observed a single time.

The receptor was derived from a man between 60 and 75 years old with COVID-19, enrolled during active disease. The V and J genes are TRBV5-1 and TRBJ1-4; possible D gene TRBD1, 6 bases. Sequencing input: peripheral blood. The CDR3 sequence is CASKQGGANEKLFF. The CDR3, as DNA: TGCGCCAGCAAGCAAGGGGGGGCGAATGAAAAACTGTTTTTT.